The 21 T cell receptor beta chains reported below all come from one sample, sequenced in a study of shared clonotypes between healthy human individuals. Here immunoSEQ multiplex PCR was the method, and the copy in TCRdb shows in-frame clones only, minus some. The sample includes over a million clones, roughly 74% of them seen just once. The sequenced sample consisted of memory CD4+ T cells from PBMCs. Subset defined: CD45RA-negative fraction. The receptors here all came from a man younger than 35 in good health. Some clones in this sample may be carry-over from other donors' samples.

The chain carries TRBV28 and TRBJ1-5, with no clear D. Germline CDR1 MDHEN, CDR2 SYDVKM. Trimming pared 3 bases from V and 2 bases from J, leaving 14 bases between. The CDR3 has 16 residues. Here the CDR3 reads CASSFPEVAGNQPQHF. In DNA form, the CDR3 reads TGTGCCAGCAGTTTCCCCGAGGTTGCGGGCAATCAGCCCCAGCATTTT.

At least ten counts were recorded for this clone. The chain is built from TRBV1 and TRBJ1-5; the D call of TRBD1 is as the table states it, not checked on the DNA. TRBV1 is listed as a pseudogene. CDR3 length equals 19 residues. This CDR3 is CTSSQPDVKQGTRNQPQHF. CDR3 in DNA: TGCACCAGCAGCCAACCTGACGTAAAACAGGGAACTCGCAATCAGCCCCAGCATTTT.

V gene TRBV1 combines with J gene TRBJ2-5; TRBD2, as called in the table, went unchecked against the DNA. The end of the DNA is better explained by TRBJ2-7, so the J call may be wrong. TRBV1 is marked as a pseudogene. There are 12 residues in the CDR3. The CDR3 sequence: CTSSQDTYEQYF. DNA for the CDR3: TGCACCAGCAGCCAAGATACTTACGAGCAGTACTTC.

The chain employs TRBV6-1 and TRBJ1-2; 12 nucleotides match TRBD1. In germline, CDR1 is MNHNS, CDR2 SASEGT. CDR3 length: 15 amino acids. The ends lost 8 bases at V and 8 bases at J; junction bases unmatched: 12. CDR3: CASYAAEGQGAGYTF. CDR3 sequence (DNA): TGTGCCAGCTACGCAGCCGAGGGACAGGGGGCAGGCTACACCTTC.

V gene TRBV15 combines with J gene TRBJ1-5, with 7 positions matching TRBD1. V lost 8 bases to trimming and J lost 7 bases; unmatched junction nucleotides: 8. This CDR3 contains 13 residues. CDR1 and CDR2 from the germline V gene are LNHNV and YYDKDF (reference sequence). The CDR3 region has the DNA TGTGCCACCGGAACTCAGGGGGAACAGCCCCAGCATTTT. This encodes CATGTQGEQPQHF.

The chain joins TRBV5-1 to TRBJ2-1, with 9 bases identical to TRBD2. Germline V gene data show CDR1 as SGHRS and CDR2 as YFSETQ. V lost 5 bases to trimming and J lost 3 bases; unmatched junction nucleotides: 9. The CDR3 loop spans 16 amino acids. CDR3 loop: CASSFSGSGSYNEQFF. The DNA for the CDR3 is TGCGCCAGCAGTTTCTCGGGTAGCGGGAGCTACAATGAGCAGTTCTTC.

CDR3 nucleotides: TGTGCCAGCAGGAATTCCAGGAACACCGGGGAGCTGTTTTTT. Protein product: CASRNSRNTGELFF. The rearrangement links TRBV13 to TRBJ2-2; D remains ambiguous. The CDR3 covers 14 residues. Germline-derived CDR1 and CDR2 are PRHDT and FYEKMQ (reference sequence). Trimming shortened V by 6 bases and J by 1 base, and 9 bases separated the two germline ends.

V and J are TRBV19 and TRBJ1-5; D is unclear. The CDR3 contains 16 residues. Germline CDR1 and CDR2: LNHDA and SQIVND (reference sequence). V shed 7 bases and J shed 2 bases, with 18 bases lying between them. CDR3 bases: TGTGCCAGTACCACACCCCGGGCCCCCCGCAATCAGCCCCAGCATTTT. This encodes CASTTPRAPRNQPQHF.

This chain joins TRBV28 and TRBJ2-7; 8 positions match TRBD2. V shed 3 bases and J 7 bases; nucleotides not matched to a gene: 14. Germline V gene lookup returns CDR1 MDHEN and CDR2 SYDVKM. The CDR3 length is 16 residues. This chain's CDR3 is CASSLGGAGALTEQYF. The CDR3 coding sequence is TGTGCCAGCAGTTTGGGGGGAGCGGGAGCCCTCACGGAGCAGTACTTC. The variable domain in full, completed from reference TRBV28 and TRBJ2-7, reads DVKVTQSSRYLVKRTGEKVFLECVQDMDHENMFWYRQDPGLGLRLIYFSYDVKMKEKGDIPEGYSVSREKKERFSLILESASTNQTSMYLCASSLGGAGALTEQYFGPGTRLTVT.

V usage is TRBV6-5 and J usage is TRBJ2-7; D unresolved. Trimming cost V 2 bases and J 2 bases, with 13 bases left between them. There are 15 residues in the CDR3. Per germline, CDR1 MNHEY and CDR2 SVGAGI. This CDR3 is CASSYATAAPYEQYF. The CDR3 nucleotides read TGTGCCAGCAGTTACGCGACGGCGGCCCCCTACGAGCAGTACTTC.

This chain links TRBV18 with TRBJ2-1; 15 bases agree with TRBD2. This CDR3 has 15 residues. CDR1 and CDR2 from the germline V gene are KGHSH and LQKENI. V gave up 3 bases and J gave up 12 bases; unmatched junction bases: 6. The chain's CDR3 is CASSPTGTSGRWQFF. The CDR3 bases are TGTGCCAGCTCACCTACCGGGACTAGCGGGAGGTGGCAGTTCTTC.

The chain joins TRBV5-1 to TRBJ1-3; unclear D gene. This CDR3 comprises 16 residues. CDR1 SGHRS and CDR2 YFSETQ come from the germline V gene. V lost 3 bases to trimming and J lost 0 bases, with 13 bases between them. CDR3 amino acids: CASSSTLTASGNTIYF. The CDR3 DNA follows: TGCGCCAGCAGCTCCACCCTAACCGCCTCTGGAAACACCATATATTTT.

The chain couples TRBV25-1 to TRBJ2-7; the D is unclear. Germline CDR1 MGHDK, CDR2 SYGVNS. This CDR3 contains 16 residues. V lost 4 bases and J lost 0, with 16 bases in between. In nucleotides, the CDR3 is TGTGCCAGCAGTGGGACGATCCGGTCGGGCTCCTACGAGCAGTACTTC. This encodes CASSGTIRSGSYEQYF.

About this clone: Other DNA sequences in the sample encode the same CDR3. CDR3 nucleotides: TGTGCCTGGAGTGAGAGAGGTTCTGGAAACACCATATATTTT. This gives the protein CAWSERGSGNTIYF. V gene TRBV30 combines with J gene TRBJ1-3, with unresolved D. Trimming removed 1 base at V and 1 base at J, with 8 bases between. Germline values: CDR1 GTSNPN, CDR2 SVGIG (reference sequence). The CDR3 spans 14 residues. Filled out from reference TRBV30 and TRBJ1-3, the complete variable domain reads SQTIHQWPATLVQPVGSPLSLECTVEGTSNPNLYWYRQAAGRGLQLLFYSVGIGQISSEVPQNLSASRPQDRQFILSSKKLLLSDSGFYLCAWSERGSGNTIYFGEGSWLTVV.

V usage is TRBV2 and J usage is TRBJ2-7; TRBD2 agrees at 12 bases. Germline-derived CDR1 and CDR2 are SNHLY and FYNNEI. J gave up 6 bases and V 7 bases, and 7 bases lay outside the gene matches. There are 14 residues in the CDR3. As DNA, the CDR3 is TGTGCCAGCACTCGACTAGCGGGAGCATCCGAGCAGTACTTC. Its translation is CASTRLAGASEQYF.

This clone was counted ten times or more. This chain joins TRBV5-3 and TRBJ1-4, with TRBD1 as a possible D gene (5 bases). TRBV5-3 is an ORF, with its function uncertain. There are 15 residues in the CDR3. Trimming pared 4 bases from V and 7 bases from J, leaving 17 bases between. The CDR3 nucleotides read TGTGCCAGAAGCCACACAGGTGAAGTGGGTGAAAAACTGTTTTTT. This sequence encodes CARSHTGEVGEKLFF.

The rearrangement joins TRBV11-3 to TRBJ2-1; 7 bases line up with TRBD2. The CDR3 is 15 amino acids. CDR1 and CDR2 (germline): SGHNT, YENEEA. The J segment lost 7 bases and the V segment lost 5 bases, leaving 11 bases of the junction unmatched. The CDR3 coding sequence is TGTGCCAGCAGCCCTGGGATCGGGAGGCTGAATGAGCAGTTCTTC. As protein: CASSPGIGRLNEQFF.

This chain connects TRBV5-6 to TRBJ1-3; no definite D call. This CDR3 has 15 residues. The germline V gene has CDR1 SGHDT and CDR2 YYEEEE. V lost 0 bases and J 1 base, leaving 8 bases between the germline ends. This CDR3 is CASSLGWESGNTIYF. The CDR3 region has the DNA TGTGCCAGCAGCTTGGGTTGGGAGTCTGGAAACACCATATATTTT.

V is TRBV28 and J is TRBJ2-3, with 11 positions matching TRBD1. The CDR3 is 17 amino acids. Germline assignment: CDR1 MDHEN and CDR2 SYDVKM. Trimming at V came to 7 bases and at J to 5 bases, leaving 14 bases not matched to a gene. The CDR3, as DNA: TGTGCCAGCACTACCTCCGGACAGGGGGCGTTTGGAGATACGCAGTATTTT. It encodes CASTTSGQGAFGDTQYF.

Of note for this clone: This CDR3 is also generated by other DNA sequences in the sample. The V gene is TRBV7-3, the J gene TRBJ2-7; TRBD2 matches at 8 bases. The CDR3 length is 15 residues. Per the germline V gene, CDR1 is SGHTA and CDR2 is FQGTGA. After removal of 2 bases from V and 4 bases from J, the junction contained 7 bases not matched to a gene. The CDR3, as DNA: TGTGCCAGCAGCTTACGGGCGGGAGGAGGTTACGAGCAGTACTTC. It codes for CASSLRAGGGYEQYF.

The gene calls are TRBV5-1 and TRBJ2-7, with D possibly being TRBD2 (6 bases). In germline, CDR1 is SGHRS, CDR2 YFSETQ. The CDR3 totals 13 residues. V dropped 6 bases and J dropped 2 bases, with 12 bases sitting between them. The CDR3 sequence is CASKDGSTYEQYF. The CDR3 DNA is TGCGCCAGCAAGGACGGGAGCACCTACGAGCAGTACTTC.